These T cell receptor beta chains were read from a single sample in a study of vaccination and CD4 T cells after COVID-19. MiXCR, run by TCRdb on the PCR reads, gives a single entry per CDR3 protein. Of about 36,000 distinct CDR3 sequences listed, 36% are singletons. This specimen was CD4+ T cells from blood, taken about 7 months after SARS-CoV-2 vaccination. The receptor set was obtained from a human donor who had recovered from COVID-19. Each CDR3 is given with its conserved first and last residue. The order of the fields is D gene, clone size, V gene, J gene, CDR3 protein, CDR3 DNA. D genes are given only for firm matches. Size tells how often a clone was seen (once, few, many) or the class of an expanded clone, and some rows leave it out.

TRBD2	NA	TRBV27	TRBJ2-1	CASSLLTSWSNEQFF	TGTGCCAGCAGTTTACTGACTAGCTGGTCCAATGAGCAGTTCTTC
NA	few	TRBV19	TRBJ2-3	CASTGPNTDTQYF	TGTGCCAGTACTGGGCCCAACACAGATACGCAGTATTTT
TRBD1	NA	TRBV6-1	TRBJ1-1	CASTQQGVNTEAFF	TGTGCCAGCACCCAACAGGGGGTGAACACTGAAGCTTTCTTT
TRBD2	NA	TRBV10-3	TRBJ2-1	CAITVTSKSGEQFF	TGTGCCATCACGGTGACTAGCAAATCCGGTGAGCAGTTCTTC
NA	NA	TRBV7-3	TRBJ1-2	CASSPMAGSNYGYTF	TGTGCCAGCAGCCCAATGGCAGGGTCGAACTATGGCTACACCTTC
NA	NA	TRBV15	TRBJ1-5	CATSSPSSGSWAQHF	TGTGCCACCAGCAGTCCCTCGTCAGGGTCTTGGGCCCAGCATTTT
NA	NA	TRBV19	TRBJ2-6	CASSISGPGANVLTF	TGTGCCAGTAGTATTTCCGGGCCTGGGGCCAACGTCCTGACTTTC
NA	NA	TRBV29-1	TRBJ2-7	CSVRGLGRGDSYEQYF	TGCAGCGTTCGTGGCTTGGGCAGGGGGGACTCCTACGAGCAGTACTTC
NA	many	TRBV20-1	TRBJ1-2	CSARDPRGAGFNYGYTF	TGCAGTGCTAGAGATCCCCGGGGTGCAGGGTTCAACTATGGCTACACCTTC
NA	NA	TRBV4-1	TRBJ2-2	CASSQGLPGELFF	TGCGCCAGCAGCCAAGGCCTACCGGGGGAGCTGTTTTTT
TRBD1	NA	TRBV2	TRBJ2-5	CASRTGGEVETQYF	TGTGCCAGCAGGACAGGGGGAGAGGTGGAGACCCAGTACTTC
NA	NA	TRBV9	TRBJ2-3	CASSVWDSTDTQYF	TGTGCCAGCAGCGTATGGGATAGCACAGATACGCAGTATTTT
NA	NA	TRBV4-1	TRBJ1-2	CASSQLAGVNYGYTF	TGCGCCAGCAGCCAACTGGCAGGAGTAAACTATGGCTACACCTTC
NA	NA	TRBV6-2/TRBV6-3	TRBJ2-6	CASSYPSGANVLTF	TGTGCCAGCAGTTACCCCTCTGGGGCCAACGTCCTGACTTTC
TRBD1	NA	TRBV2	TRBJ2-7	CASSPGGDEQYF	TGTGCCAGCAGTCCAGGGGGTGACGAGCAGTACTTC
TRBD2	NA	TRBV20-1	TRBJ2-7	CSAETWTSGTYEQYF	TGCAGTGCCGAGACATGGACTAGCGGGACCTACGAGCAGTACTTC
TRBD1	NA	TRBV20-1	TRBJ1-2	CSARAETGGAYGYTF	TGCAGTGCTAGAGCCGAGACAGGGGGCGCTTATGGCTACACCTTC
NA	NA	TRBV7-8	TRBJ2-3	CASSLGADTDTQYF	TGTGCCAGCAGCTTAGGAGCGGATACAGATACGCAGTATTTT
TRBD1	few	TRBV20-1	TRBJ1-5	CSATGTAFRHQPQHF	TGCAGTGCCACCGGGACAGCCTTTCGACATCAGCCCCAGCATTTT
TRBD2	NA	TRBV20-1	TRBJ2-1	CSARDNSGRRNEQFF	TGCAGTGCTAGAGATAATAGCGGGAGGCGCAATGAGCAGTTCTTC
NA	NA	TRBV7-9	TRBJ2-4	CAISVQLAKNIQYF	TGTGCAATCAGCGTACAGTTAGCCAAAAACATTCAGTACTTC
NA	NA	TRBV28	TRBJ1-2	CASSLSLAGYTF	TGTGCCAGCAGTTTATCCCTAGCAGGCTACACCTTC
NA	few	TRBV27	TRBJ2-1	CISRDSFYNEQFF	TGTATCTCTAGGGATAGTTTCTACAATGAGCAGTTCTTC
TRBD2	few	TRBV6-5	TRBJ2-3	CASSYPRLAGSTDTQYF	TGTGCCAGCAGTTACCCACGACTAGCGGGAAGCACAGATACGCAGTATTTT